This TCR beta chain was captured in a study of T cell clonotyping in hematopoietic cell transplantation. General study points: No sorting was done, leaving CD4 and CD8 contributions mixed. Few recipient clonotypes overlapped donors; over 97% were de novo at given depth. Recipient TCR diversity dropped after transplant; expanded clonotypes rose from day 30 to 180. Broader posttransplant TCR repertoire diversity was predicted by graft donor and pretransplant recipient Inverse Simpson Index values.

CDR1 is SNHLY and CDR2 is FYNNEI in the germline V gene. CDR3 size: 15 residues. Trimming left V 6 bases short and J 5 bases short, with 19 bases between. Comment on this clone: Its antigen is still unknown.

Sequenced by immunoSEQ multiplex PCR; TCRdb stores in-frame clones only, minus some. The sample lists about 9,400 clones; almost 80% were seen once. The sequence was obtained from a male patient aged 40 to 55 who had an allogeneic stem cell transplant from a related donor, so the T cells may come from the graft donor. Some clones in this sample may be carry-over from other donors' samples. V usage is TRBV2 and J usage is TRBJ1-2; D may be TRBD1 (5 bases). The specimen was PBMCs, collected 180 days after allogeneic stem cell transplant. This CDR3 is CASRGLLLTSYGYTF. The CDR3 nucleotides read TGTGCCAGCAGGGGGCTACTTCTCACTTCTTATGGCTACACCTTC.